This record concerns one T cell receptor beta chain sequence. There are a few counts of this clonotype. Its specific antigen is unknown. Per-base qualities were not stored, and no clone one base away is much larger. Sequencing relied on an Illumina HiSeq 2500. Quantitative 5'-RACE with molecular barcodes was the method used to prepare the TCR beta libraries. Per the source publication's procedure: A new computational method based on a probabilistic model of VDJ rearrangement was used to identify disease-linked TCR variants. The raw public data were reprocessed by TCRdb itself: fastp quality trimming at Q25, MiXCR clonotype calling, in-frame beta chains only. Every entry covers one CDR3 protein and lists the most common genes and DNA from its rows. These V and J calls are TCRdb output, not the study's own analysis. Recorded for this sample are about 700,000 distinct CDR3 sequences; 15% to 20% of them occurred a single time. The ten largest clones add up to 15% to 20% of the sample.

The germline V gene supplies CDR1 MNHEY and CDR2 SVGAGI. The CDR3 runs 15 residues from the cysteine to the phenylalanine. Only CDR3 DNA remains: 45 bases, in frame from the first base. V and J are truncated by 4 bases and 1 base respectively, leaving an intervening sequence of 14 bases. The sample is drawn from a study of CD8 T cells in ankylosing spondylitis (TCRdb year 2017). Turning to the overall study: To find TCR variants linked to disease, the study profiled T cell receptor beta repertoires in ankylosing spondylitis patients and healthy donors. The whole study cohort included 108 healthy donors and around 25 ankylosing spondylitis patients. Samples of peripheral blood were taken, and for ankylosing spondylitis patients, synovial fluid was collected as well. Overall study outcomes, separate from this receptor: The disease-linked clones were reported as significantly enriched in matched synovial fluid samples from ankylosing spondylitis patients. Some TCR beta motif variants had previously been reported in synovial fluid and blood of reactive arthritis patients, which suggested common disease-initiation mechanisms. The disease-linked clones showed a CD8+ phenotype and occurred at relatively low frequencies in peripheral blood. Blood from ankylosing spondylitis patients appeared to be characterized by a TCR beta motif made up of fewer than ten highly homologous amino acid variants.

The sequence is built from TRBV6-5 and TRBJ2-7, and possibly TRBD1, on 6 matching bases. The source of this sequence is a male donor with ankylosing spondylitis. Sequenced material: blood, either unsorted or a sorted T cell fraction (not recorded which). The CDR3 reads CASSSSGERSYEQYF. The bases are TGTGCCAGCAGTTCGTCAGGGGAGAGGTCCTACGAGCAGTACTTC.